The 3 T cell receptor beta chains below were found in one sample sequenced in a study of blood T cell repertoires in COVID-19. Method: immunoSEQ multiplex PCR; TCRdb's copy keeps in-frame clones and lacks some. The sample consists of 150,000 to 200,000 clones, around 83% of them appearing once. The sample was peripheral blood. The receptors were sampled from a woman older than 75 in a cohort sampled during active or convalescent COVID-19.

This clone was picked up a small number of times. The chain has TRBV14 and TRBJ2-2; a weak D match, TRBD1 (5 bases). With 2 bases removed from V and 7 bases from J, the gap between germline ends came to 17 bases. The CDR3 runs 16 residues. The germline gives CDR1 SGHDN, CDR2 FVKESK. The CDR3 sequence: CASSQRTPGIGGELFF. CDR3 coding DNA: TGTGCCAGCAGCCAAAGAACACCAGGGATCGGCGGGGAGCTGTTTTTT.

The rearrangement links TRBV10-3 to TRBJ1-2, with D possibly TRBD1 on 6 matching bases. Germline lookup yields CDR1 ENHRY and CDR2 SYGVKD. CDR3 size: 17 residues. V was trimmed by 7 bases and J by 0 bases, leaving 21 bases between them. The CDR3 DNA reads as TGTGCCATCAAGATGGGGGGGGCGCGGGAAGCTAACTATGGCTACACCTTC. Protein sequence: CAIKMGGAREANYGYTF.

In nucleotides, the CDR3 is TGCGCCAGCAGCATACAGATGGAGCAGTTCTTC. Amino acids: CASSIQMEQFF. The rearrangement uses TRBV5-1 and TRBJ2-1; D is undetermined. Between the trimmed V and J ends, which lost 4 bases and 10 bases, there was a span of 9 bases. The germline gives CDR1 SGHRS, CDR2 YFSETQ. This CDR3 comprises 11 residues. Complete variable domain (other parts from reference TRBV5-1 and TRBJ2-1): KAGVTQTPRYLIKTRGQQVTLSCSPISGHRSVSWYQQTPGQGLQFLFEYFSETQRNKGNFPGRFSGRQFSNSRSEMNVSTLELGDSALYLCASSIQMEQFFGPGTRLTVL.